Listed below are T cell receptor beta chains from one sample, sequenced in a study of blood T cells in healthy people across ages. TCRdb fed the 5' RACE reads into MiXCR, producing one record per CDR3 protein. The sample has more than 900,000 distinct CDR3 sequences, approximately 25% seen once. The data were also submitted as part of a second study, on T cells of mothers and their children.

Sequencing was done on a sample of blood. These receptors were taken from a girl aged 2-10 years in good health. The CDR3 runs from the conserved cysteine through the conserved F or W. The order of the fields is D gene, clone size, V gene, CDR3 length, J gene, CDR3 protein, CDR3 DNA. The D gene is left open where the match is weak. Clone sizes are given selectively: once, few, many, or a class where the clone is expanded.

D: TRBD1
size: once
V: TRBV9
length: 14
J: TRBJ2-5
CDR3: CASSAWTGQETQYF
DNA: TGTGCCAGCAGCGCTTGGACAGGGCAAGAGACCCAGTACTTC

D: NA
size: few
V: TRBV29-1
length: 13
J: TRBJ1-4
CDR3: CSALGTWNEKLFF
DNA: TGCAGCGCCCTGGGGACCTGGAATGAAAAACTGTTTTTT

D: TRBD2
size: NA
V: TRBV28
length: 16
J: TRBJ2-3
CDR3: CASSASGKPSTDTQYF
DNA: TGTGCCAGCAGCGCTAGCGGGAAACCTAGCACAGATACGCAGTATTTT

D: TRBD1
size: NA
V: TRBV3-1
length: 12
J: TRBJ1-2
CDR3: CASSDRGSGYTF
DNA: TGTGCCAGCAGCGACAGGGGATCTGGCTACACCTTC

D: NA
size: NA
V: TRBV29-1
length: 12
J: TRBJ1-1
CDR3: CSVEVGGTEAFF
DNA: TGCAGCGTTGAGGTTGGGGGGACTGAAGCTTTCTTT

D: NA
size: few
V: TRBV20-1
length: 12
J: TRBJ1-3
CDR3: CSATSTENTIYF
DNA: TGCAGTGCTACAAGCACCGAAAACACCATATATTTT

D: TRBD1
size: few
V: TRBV7-2
length: 15
J: TRBJ2-5
CDR3: CASSLGGQGVETQYF
DNA: TGTGCCAGCAGCTTAGGCGGGCAGGGGGTGGAGACCCAGTACTTC

D: NA
size: few
V: TRBV5-1
length: 13
J: TRBJ2-7
CDR3: CASSHADTYEQYF
DNA: TGCGCCAGCAGCCATGCGGACACCTACGAGCAGTACTTC

D: TRBD2
size: NA
V: TRBV6-5
length: 13
J: TRBJ2-3
CDR3: CASSYFSSGVRYF
DNA: TGTGCCAGCAGTTACTTCAGTAGCGGGGTTAGGTATTTT

D: TRBD2
size: few
V: TRBV20-1
length: 14
J: TRBJ2-5
CDR3: CSARGGGAQETQYF
DNA: TGCAGTGCTAGGGGCGGGGGAGCCCAAGAGACCCAGTACTTC

D: NA
size: NA
V: TRBV5-6
length: 17
J: TRBJ1-4
CDR3: CASSWGPDGGTNEKLFF
DNA: TGTGCCAGCAGCTGGGGACCCGACGGGGGAACTAATGAAAAACTGTTTTTT

D: NA
size: few
V: TRBV12-3/TRBV12-4
length: 14
J: TRBJ1-4
CDR3: CASSLVGIDEKLFF
DNA: TGTGCCAGCAGTTTAGTAGGGATAGATGAAAAACTGTTTTTT

D: NA
size: many
V: TRBV9
length: 14
J: TRBJ2-1
CDR3: CASSEGGRGNEQFF
DNA: TGTGCCAGCAGCGAGGGAGGTAGAGGGAACGAGCAGTTCTTC

D: NA
size: NA
V: TRBV4-3
length: 15
J: TRBJ1-1
CDR3: CASSQDARGVWEAFF
DNA: TGCGCCAGCAGCCAAGATGCCAGGGGAGTGTGGGAAGCTTTCTTT

D: NA
size: few
V: TRBV10-3
length: 14
J: TRBJ2-1
CDR3: CAIAAGMSYNEQLF
DNA: TGTGCCATCGCGGCGGGGATGTCCTACAATGAGCAGCTCTTC

D: TRBD1
size: few
V: TRBV29-1
length: 14
J: TRBJ2-4
CDR3: CSVISDRGLNIQYF
DNA: TGCAGCGTTATTTCGGACAGGGGTTTGAACATTCAGTACTTC

D: NA
size: NA
V: TRBV12-3/TRBV12-4
length: 12
J: TRBJ1-5
CDR3: CASSARHQPQHF
DNA: TGTGCCAGCAGTGCGCGGCATCAGCCCCAGCATTTT

D: NA
size: NA
V: TRBV12-3/TRBV12-4
length: 13
J: TRBJ1-4
CDR3: CASSRDLAEKLFF
DNA: TGTGCCAGCAGTAGAGACTTGGCCGAAAAACTGTTTTTT

D: NA
size: few
V: TRBV15
length: 16
J: TRBJ1-2
CDR3: CATSRDQAGSNYGYTF
DNA: TGTGCCACCAGCAGAGATCAGGCAGGGAGTAACTATGGCTACACCTTC

D: NA
size: many
V: TRBV7-9
length: 14
J: TRBJ2-5
CDR3: CASSGGVQRETQYF
DNA: TGTGCCAGCAGCGGGGGAGTACAACGAGAGACCCAGTACTTC

D: TRBD2
size: few
V: TRBV7-2
length: 15
J: TRBJ2-3
CDR3: CASSLAGLEVDTQYF
DNA: TGTGCCAGCAGCTTAGCGGGACTAGAGGTAGATACGCAGTATTTT

D: NA
size: few
V: TRBV29-1
length: 12
J: TRBJ1-2
CDR3: CSSRGNHYGYTF
DNA: TGCAGCTCTAGGGGTAATCACTATGGCTACACCTTC

D: NA
size: NA
V: TRBV11-2
length: 11
J: TRBJ2-1
CDR3: CASAPGSEQFF
DNA: TGTGCCAGCGCCCCGGGCAGTGAGCAGTTCTTC

D: NA
size: few
V: TRBV5-4
length: 16
J: TRBJ2-5
CDR3: CASSLMGPRSMETQYF
DNA: TGTGCCAGCAGTCTAATGGGGCCTAGGAGTATGGAGACCCAGTACTTC

D: NA
size: few
V: TRBV28
length: 13
J: TRBJ1-5
CDR3: CASSIRRNQPQHF
DNA: TGTGCCAGCAGTATCAGACGCAATCAGCCCCAGCATTTT

D: NA
size: few
V: TRBV20-1
length: 18
J: TRBJ2-7
CDR3: CSARDLRSEAVSGYEQYF
DNA: TGCAGTGCTAGAGATCTCCGGTCGGAGGCAGTCTCGGGCTACGAGCAGTACTTC

D: TRBD1
size: NA
V: TRBV2
length: 13
J: TRBJ2-7
CDR3: CATPGTASYEQYF
DNA: TGTGCCACGCCCGGGACAGCATCCTACGAGCAGTACTTC

D: NA
size: few
V: TRBV27
length: 13
J: TRBJ1-1
CDR3: CASSVRVHTEAFF
DNA: TGTGCCAGCAGTGTTAGGGTCCACACTGAAGCTTTCTTT

D: NA
size: few
V: TRBV3-1
length: 12
J: TRBJ1-1
CDR3: CASSLWGAEAFF
DNA: TGTGCCAGCAGTCTGTGGGGCGCTGAAGCTTTCTTT

D: NA
size: NA
V: TRBV20-1
length: 13
J: TRBJ2-5
CDR3: CSAPVAARETQYF
DNA: TGCAGTGCACCCGTAGCGGCCCGGGAGACCCAGTACTTC

D: TRBD1
size: NA
V: TRBV12-3/TRBV12-4
length: 13
J: TRBJ1-2
CDR3: CASSLVRGYGYTF
DNA: TGTGCCAGCAGTTTAGTCAGGGGGTATGGCTACACCTTC

D: NA
size: many
V: TRBV7-2
length: 14
J: TRBJ2-2
CDR3: CASSFQGGTGELFF
DNA: TGTGCCAGCAGCTTTCAGGGAGGCACCGGGGAGCTGTTTTTT

D: NA
size: NA
V: TRBV20-1
length: 13
J: TRBJ2-5
CDR3: CSARRLGSETQYF
DNA: TGCAGTGCTAGAAGACTAGGTTCGGAGACCCAGTACTTC

D: TRBD1
size: NA
V: TRBV12-5
length: 17
J: TRBJ2-4
CDR3: CASGLAPGQGLKNIQYF
DNA: TGTGCTAGTGGTTTGGCGCCGGGACAGGGGCTAAAAAACATTCAGTACTTC

D: NA
size: NA
V: TRBV29-1
length: 11
J: TRBJ2-7
CDR3: CSVLLVYEQYF
DNA: TGCAGCGTCCTACTCGTTTACGAGCAGTACTTC

D: NA
size: few
V: TRBV29-1
length: 14
J: TRBJ2-7
CDR3: CSVLDSLGSYEQYF
DNA: TGCAGCGTTCTGGACAGCCTCGGGTCCTACGAGCAGTACTTC

D: TRBD2
size: few
V: TRBV28
length: 17
J: TRBJ2-1
CDR3: CASSPNLSSGNYNEQFF
DNA: TGTGCCAGCAGTCCTAACTTATCTAGCGGGAACTACAATGAGCAGTTCTTC

D: TRBD1
size: NA
V: TRBV3-1
length: 16
J: TRBJ2-7
CDR3: CASSERTGTGIYGQYF
DNA: TGTGCCAGCAGCGAAAGGACCGGGACAGGGATCTACGGGCAGTACTTC

D: NA
size: many
V: TRBV3-1
length: 15
J: TRBJ2-1
CDR3: CASSQDRGAGNEQFF
DNA: TGTGCCAGCAGCCAAGACAGGGGGGCCGGGAATGAGCAGTTCTTC

D: NA
size: few
V: TRBV20-1
length: 12
J: TRBJ2-5
CDR3: CSASRNEETQYF
DNA: TGCAGTGCTAGCCGGAACGAAGAGACCCAGTACTTC

D: NA
size: few
V: TRBV27
length: 18
J: TRBJ1-2
CDR3: CASSPIYALPGGSYGYTF
DNA: TGTGCCAGCAGTCCGATATATGCCCTCCCCGGGGGCTCCTATGGCTACACCTTC

D: NA
size: NA
V: TRBV2
length: 16
J: TRBJ2-5
CDR3: CASRDGLTGVLETQYF
DNA: TGTGCCAGCAGGGACGGACTAACGGGAGTGCTAGAGACCCAGTACTTC

D: NA
size: NA
V: TRBV12-3/TRBV12-4
length: 16
J: TRBJ2-2
CDR3: CASSLNLPPNTGELFF
DNA: TGTGCCAGCAGTTTAAACCTCCCGCCGAACACCGGGGAGCTGTTTTTT

D: NA
size: NA
V: TRBV12-3/TRBV12-4
length: 16
J: TRBJ2-5
CDR3: CASSLSSPTSGETQYF
DNA: TGTGCCAGCAGTTTGAGTAGCCCGACTTCAGGAGAGACCCAGTACTTC

D: NA
size: NA
V: TRBV2
length: 13
J: TRBJ2-4
CDR3: CASTEGDQNIQYF
DNA: TGTGCCAGCACCGAGGGCGATCAAAACATTCAGTACTTC

D: NA
size: few
V: TRBV6-5
length: 13
J: TRBJ2-1
CDR3: CASGLRSGDEQFF
DNA: TGTGCCAGCGGACTAAGGAGTGGCGATGAGCAGTTCTTC

D: TRBD1
size: few
V: TRBV4-1
length: 15
J: TRBJ2-5
CDR3: CASSRRTGTQETQYF
DNA: TGCGCCAGCAGCCGTCGGACAGGGACCCAAGAGACCCAGTACTTC

D: NA
size: NA
V: TRBV12-5
length: 14
J: TRBJ2-1
CDR3: CASGWDPSPNEQFF
DNA: TGTGCTAGTGGTTGGGACCCCTCGCCGAATGAGCAGTTCTTC

D: TRBD1
size: few
V: TRBV7-9
length: 15
J: TRBJ2-7
CDR3: CASSFDRGPLDEQYF
DNA: TGTGCCAGCAGCTTCGACAGGGGGCCGTTAGACGAGCAGTACTTC